This T cell receptor beta chain was captured by sequencing in a study of cytomegalovirus exposure and HLA in healthy donors. The wider study: Genotyping of nearly 400 donors showed that roughly 83% belonged to the Caucasian-associated ancestry cluster.

Germline V gene sequence: CDR1 LNHDA, CDR2 SQIVND (reference sequence). Trimming took 5 bases from V and 8 from J; bases not matched to a gene: 7. This CDR3 comprises 13 residues. Study findings and constraints: TCR beta chains numbering some 160 were designated cytomegalovirus-associated. A missense variant in DCLRE1C was later tied to TCR beta V- and J-gene trimming.

In the case of this clone: The antigen is unknown.

The PCR ran on 60 Vbeta and 13 Jbeta primers. The assay was immunoSEQ multiplex PCR, and TCRdb's table has in-frame clones only and misses some. The sample has 170,000 or so clones; approximately 86% are singletons. This receptor was taken from a woman aged 18-29 years in good health and CMV-seronegative. This chain links TRBV19 with TRBJ1-2; 8 positions match TRBD1. Source material: PBMCs. CDR3 nucleotide sequence: TGTGCCAGTAGTCCCCAGGGGGCGCCGGGCTACACCTTC. This translates into CASSPQGAPGYTF.